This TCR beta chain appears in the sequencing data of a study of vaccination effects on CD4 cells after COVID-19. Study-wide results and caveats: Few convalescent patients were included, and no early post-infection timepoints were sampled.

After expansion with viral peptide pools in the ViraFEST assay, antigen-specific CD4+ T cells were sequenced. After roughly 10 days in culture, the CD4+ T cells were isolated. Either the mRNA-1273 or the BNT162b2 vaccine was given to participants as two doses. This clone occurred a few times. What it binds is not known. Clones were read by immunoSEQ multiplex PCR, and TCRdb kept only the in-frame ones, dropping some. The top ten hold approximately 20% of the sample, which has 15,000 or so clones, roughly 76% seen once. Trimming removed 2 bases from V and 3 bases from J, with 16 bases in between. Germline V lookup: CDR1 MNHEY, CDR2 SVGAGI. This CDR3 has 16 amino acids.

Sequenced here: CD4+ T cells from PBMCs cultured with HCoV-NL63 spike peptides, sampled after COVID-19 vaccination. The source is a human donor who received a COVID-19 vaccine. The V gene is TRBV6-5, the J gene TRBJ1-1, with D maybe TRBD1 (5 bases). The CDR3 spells CASSYQNRPRDTEAFF. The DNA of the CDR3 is TGTGCCAGCAGTTACCAAAACAGGCCACGGGACACTGAAGCTTTCTTT.